In its sample, the clone carrying this TCR beta chain was seen many times. Its cognate antigen is unknown. The record originates from a study of human T cells and chemical hapten exposure. Study overall: Patients, predominantly female, presented with alopecia areata, totalis or universalis. Study-level findings and limits: Against controls, expanded TCRs gave rise to significantly more large CDR3 similarity clusters.

Germline-derived CDR1 and CDR2 are ENHRY and SYGVKD. This CDR3 spans 14 amino acids. V was clipped by 3 bases and J by 3 bases; unmatched bases: 3. A single record per CDR3 protein comes from TCRdb applying MiXCR to the RACE reads. Of 74,000 or so distinct CDR3 sequences in the sample, around 10% were seen once. Time point here: patch test 1, 2 weeks after DPC sensitization. Treatment of the sample: therapeutic diphenylcyclopropenone sensitization with weekly scalp DPC. Investigators collected blood before applying each patch test. Here the sequenced sample was whole blood, taken in connection with sensitization to the hapten diphenylcyclopropenone (DPC). This receptor was identified in a woman in her fifties or sixties with alopecia areata. Some clones in this sample may be carry-over from other donors' samples. V and J are TRBV10-3 and TRBJ2-3, with 7 bases that match TRBD1. The CDR3 loop is CAISDLQGTDTQYF. CDR3 DNA sequence: TGTGCCATCAGTGATTTACAGGGGACAGATACGCAGTATTTT.